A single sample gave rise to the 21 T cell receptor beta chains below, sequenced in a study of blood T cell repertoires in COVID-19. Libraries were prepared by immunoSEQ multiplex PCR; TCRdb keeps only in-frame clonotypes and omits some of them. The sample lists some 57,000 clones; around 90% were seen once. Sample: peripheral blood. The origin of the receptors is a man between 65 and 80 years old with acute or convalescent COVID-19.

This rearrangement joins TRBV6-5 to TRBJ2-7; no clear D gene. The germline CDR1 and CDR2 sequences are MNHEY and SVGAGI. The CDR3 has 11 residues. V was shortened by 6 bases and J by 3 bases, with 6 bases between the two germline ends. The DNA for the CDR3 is TGTGCCAGCAGGGCGGACTACGAGCAGTACTTC. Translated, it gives CASRADYEQYF.

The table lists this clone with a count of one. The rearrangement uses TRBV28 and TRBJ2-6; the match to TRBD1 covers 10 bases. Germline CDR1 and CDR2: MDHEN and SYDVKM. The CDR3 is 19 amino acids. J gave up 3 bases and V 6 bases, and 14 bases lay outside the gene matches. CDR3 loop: CASSLLPGQGQDGANVLTF. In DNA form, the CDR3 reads TGTGCCAGCAGCCTCTTACCGGGACAGGGGCAAGATGGGGCCAACGTCCTGACTTTC.

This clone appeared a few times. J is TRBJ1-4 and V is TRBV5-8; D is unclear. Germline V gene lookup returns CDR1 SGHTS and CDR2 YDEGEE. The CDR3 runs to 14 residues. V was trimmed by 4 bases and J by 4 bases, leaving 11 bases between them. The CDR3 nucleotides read TGTGCCAGCAGCCCCCGACAACTTAATGAAAAACTGTTTTTT. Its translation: CASSPRQLNEKLFF.

The CDR3 spells CASSVGGIRQGGYTF. As DNA, the CDR3 is TGTGCCAGCAGCGTAGGGGGGATTAGACAGGGTGGCTACACCTTC. The chain joins TRBV9 to TRBJ1-2; 7 nucleotides match TRBD1. V lost 0 bases, J lost 7 bases, and 9 bases stayed unmatched. The CDR3 totals 15 residues. CDR1 and CDR2 from the germline V gene are SGDLS and YYNGEE.

CDR3 loop: CSVARDSNSEQYF. The CDR3 DNA sequence: TGCAGCGTCGCAAGGGACAGTAACTCCGAGCAGTACTTC. This chain uses TRBV29-1 with TRBJ2-7; TRBD1 matches at 7 bases. This CDR3 has 13 amino acids. Germline V gene data show CDR1 as SQVTM and CDR2 as ANQGSEA. The trim removed 6 bases at V and 6 bases at J, leaving 11 bases unmatched.

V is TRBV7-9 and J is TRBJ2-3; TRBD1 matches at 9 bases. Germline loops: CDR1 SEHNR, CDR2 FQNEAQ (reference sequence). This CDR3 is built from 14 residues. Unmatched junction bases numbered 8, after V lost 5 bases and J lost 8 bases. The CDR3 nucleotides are TGTGCCAGCAGCGACGGCTACAGGGGGCGTACGCAGTATTTT. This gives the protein CASSDGYRGRTQYF.

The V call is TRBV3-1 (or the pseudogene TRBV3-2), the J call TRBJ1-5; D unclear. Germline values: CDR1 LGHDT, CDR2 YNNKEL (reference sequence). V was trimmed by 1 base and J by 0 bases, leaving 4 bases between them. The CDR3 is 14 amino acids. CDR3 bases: TGTGCCAGCAGCCAAGTGTATAGCAATCAGCCCCAGCATTTT. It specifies CASSQVYSNQPQHF.

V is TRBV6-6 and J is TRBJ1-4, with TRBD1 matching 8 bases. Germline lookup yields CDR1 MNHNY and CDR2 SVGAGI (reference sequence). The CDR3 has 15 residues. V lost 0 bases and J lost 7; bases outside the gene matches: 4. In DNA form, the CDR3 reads TGTGCCAGCAGTTACTCTCAGGGGGCCGGTGAAAAACTGTTTTTT. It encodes CASSYSQGAGEKLFF.

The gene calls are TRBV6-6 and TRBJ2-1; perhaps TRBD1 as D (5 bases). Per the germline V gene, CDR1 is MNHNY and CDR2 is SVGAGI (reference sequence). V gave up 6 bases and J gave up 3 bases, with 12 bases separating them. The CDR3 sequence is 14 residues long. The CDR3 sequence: CASSQTVSYNEQFF. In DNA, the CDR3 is TGTGCCAGCAGCCAGACAGTGAGCTACAATGAGCAGTTCTTC.

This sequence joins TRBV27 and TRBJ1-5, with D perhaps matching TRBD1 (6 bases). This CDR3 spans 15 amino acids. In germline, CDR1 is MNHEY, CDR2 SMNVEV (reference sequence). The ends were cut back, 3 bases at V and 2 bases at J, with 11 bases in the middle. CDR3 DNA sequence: TGTGCCAGCAGTTTGGGGGCCAAGGGCAATCAGCCCCAGCATTTT. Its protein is CASSLGAKGNQPQHF.

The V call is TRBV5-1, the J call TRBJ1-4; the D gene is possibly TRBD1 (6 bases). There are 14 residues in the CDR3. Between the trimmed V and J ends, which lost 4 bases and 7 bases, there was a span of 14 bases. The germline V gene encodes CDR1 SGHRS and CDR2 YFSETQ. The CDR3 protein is CASSEQGSREKLFF. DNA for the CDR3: TGCGCCAGCAGCGAACAGGGCAGCCGTGAAAAACTGTTTTTT.

The CDR3, as DNA: TGTGCCAGCAAGGGGACAGATTCACCCCTCCACTTT. Translation gives CASKGTDSPLHF. The V and J genes are TRBV28 and TRBJ1-6; 7 bases are shared with TRBD1. CDR1 and CDR2 from the germline V gene are MDHEN and SYDVKM. V shed 7 bases, J shed 8 bases, and the junction held 2 bases outside the gene matches. This CDR3 has 12 residues.

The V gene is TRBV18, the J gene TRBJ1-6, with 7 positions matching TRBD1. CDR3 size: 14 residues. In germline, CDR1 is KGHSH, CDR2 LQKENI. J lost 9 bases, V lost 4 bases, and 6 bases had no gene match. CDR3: CASSLAGGSSPLHF. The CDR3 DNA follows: TGTGCCAGCTCACTGGCAGGGGGTTCTTCACCCCTCCACTTT. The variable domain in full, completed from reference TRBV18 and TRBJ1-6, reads NAGVMQNPRHLVRRRGQEARLRCSPMKGHSHVYWYRQLPEEGLKFMVYLQKENIIDESGMPKERFSAEFPKEGPSILRIQQVVRGDSAAYFCASSLAGGSSPLHFGNGTRLTVT.

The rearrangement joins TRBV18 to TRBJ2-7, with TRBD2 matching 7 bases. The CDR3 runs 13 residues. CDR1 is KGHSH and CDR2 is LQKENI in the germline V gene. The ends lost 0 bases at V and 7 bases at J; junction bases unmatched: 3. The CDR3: CASSPPGREEQYF. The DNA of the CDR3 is TGTGCCAGCTCACCACCGGGGAGGGAGGAGCAGTACTTC.

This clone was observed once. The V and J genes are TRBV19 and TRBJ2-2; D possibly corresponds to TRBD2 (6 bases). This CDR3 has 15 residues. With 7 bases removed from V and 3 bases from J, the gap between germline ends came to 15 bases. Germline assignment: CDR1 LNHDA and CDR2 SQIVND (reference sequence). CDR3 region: CASKLISGDTGELFF. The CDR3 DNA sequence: TGTGCCAGTAAGCTTATCTCGGGGGACACCGGGGAGCTGTTTTTT.

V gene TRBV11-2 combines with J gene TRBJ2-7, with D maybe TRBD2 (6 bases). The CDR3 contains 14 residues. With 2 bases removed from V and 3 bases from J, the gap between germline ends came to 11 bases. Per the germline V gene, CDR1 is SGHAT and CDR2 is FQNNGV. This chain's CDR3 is CASSLLLAGYEQYF. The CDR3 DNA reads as TGTGCCAGCAGCTTATTACTAGCTGGCTACGAGCAGTACTTC.

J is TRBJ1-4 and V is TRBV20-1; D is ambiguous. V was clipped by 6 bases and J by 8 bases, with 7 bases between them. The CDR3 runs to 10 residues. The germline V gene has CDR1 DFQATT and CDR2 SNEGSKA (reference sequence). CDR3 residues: CSASGEKLFF. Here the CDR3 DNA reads TGCAGTGCCTCGGGGGAAAAACTGTTTTTT.

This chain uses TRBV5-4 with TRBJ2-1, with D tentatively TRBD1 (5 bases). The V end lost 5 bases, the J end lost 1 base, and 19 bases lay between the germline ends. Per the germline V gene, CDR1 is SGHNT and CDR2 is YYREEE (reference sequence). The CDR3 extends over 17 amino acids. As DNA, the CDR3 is TGTGCCAGCAGTTACGCCGCTGGGGCTGGATCCTACAATGAGCAGTTCTTC. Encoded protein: CASSYAAGAGSYNEQFF.

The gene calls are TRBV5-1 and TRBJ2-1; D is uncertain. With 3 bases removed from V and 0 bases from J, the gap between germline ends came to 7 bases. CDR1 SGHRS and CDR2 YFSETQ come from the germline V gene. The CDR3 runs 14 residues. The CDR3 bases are TGCGCCAGCAGCTGGCCCGCCTCCTACAATGAGCAGTTCTTC. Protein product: CASSWPASYNEQFF.

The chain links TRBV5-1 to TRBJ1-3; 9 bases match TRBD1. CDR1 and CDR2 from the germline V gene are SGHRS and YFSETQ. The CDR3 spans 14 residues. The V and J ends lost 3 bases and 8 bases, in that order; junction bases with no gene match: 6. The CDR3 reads CASSYGQGRDTIYF. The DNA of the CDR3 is TGCGCCAGCAGCTACGGACAGGGGCGGGACACCATATATTTT.

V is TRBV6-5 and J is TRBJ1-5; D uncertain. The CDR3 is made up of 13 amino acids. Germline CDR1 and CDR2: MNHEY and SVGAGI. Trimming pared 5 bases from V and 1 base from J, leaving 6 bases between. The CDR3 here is CASSPFSNQPQHF. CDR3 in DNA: TGTGCCAGCAGTCCCTTCAGCAATCAGCCCCAGCATTTT.